The TCR beta chain described here comes from a study of cytomegalovirus exposure and HLA in healthy donors (dated by TCRdb to the late 2010s). The study in broad terms: According to an earlier analysis of 550 to 700 of the donors, 150 million to 200 million T cells yielded 117 million unique TCR beta sequences and 276 Gb of sequence data. The T cell repertoires of 550 to 850 subjects were profiled by immunosequencing and related to cytomegalovirus serostatus. HLA typing included class I and class II loci at four-digit resolution. On average, about 200,000 unique TCR beta nucleotide sequences were sequenced per donor among 398 genotyped donors of the cohort, with about 19% of those sequences being non-productive. Rather than drawing on any new phenotypic data, the later analysis identified candidate immune exposures from TCR beta sequences and the way those sequences occurred across donors. The number of donors typed differed by locus, with about 629-630 for A, B, C, DRB1 and DQB1, about 500 for DQA1, over 600 for DPA1, and roughly 450 for DPB1. To study patterns of TCR occurrence, a later analysis re-analyzed previously published TCR beta repertoires from around 700 donors and added high-resolution HLA genotyping. All discovery cohort repertoires had been generated using a single sequencing platform. An earlier analysis of fewer than 750 of the donors used high-throughput TCR beta sequencing to judge whether each TCR beta V gene segment behaved as functional or pseudogenic. In a later genetic analysis, genome-wide SNP genotypes for 398 of the 666 donors were used, and that subset was treated as a discovery cohort. Donor age, sex, ethnicity and CMV serostatus were collected together with the repertoire data. Roughly 5 DR-DQ haplotypes were handled as single units for association and clustering because linkage in the cohort was strong. The study was designed to test whether signatures of past pathogen exposure could be identified by cataloging public T cell receptors. Around 300 gigabases of sequencing data and tens of millions of unique TCR sequences were included in an early release covering about 700 HLA-typed donors. To predict cytomegalovirus infection status, the study combined high-throughput TCR immunosequencing, statistical association of individual TCRs with disease status, and machine learning. The genetic ancestry cluster associated with self-reported Caucasian donors included around 76% of the roughly 410 genotyped donors. Along with the approximately 700-subject first cohort, a separate validation cohort of over a hundred different subjects was used. On the study overall, not on this receptor specifically: According to a later genetic analysis, donors in an Asian-associated ancestry cluster had fewer N-insertions in productive TCRs than the approximately 710-donor mean. Because the 87-base-pair reads could not distinguish some IMGT-functional V segments, including TRBV6-2 and TRBV6-3, those segments were excluded. An earlier analysis of approximately 540 of the donors showed that most TCR beta V segments appeared in productive rearrangements either about 90% or about 30% of the time, which broadly matched IMGT annotations. The authors suggested that the approach could potentially be generalized to other disease states and immunological phenotypes. A further reported finding was that TCR beta sequences accurately predicted the HLA-A and HLA-B alleles for most subjects in the first cohort. For the cohort, immune exposure information was limited to CMV serostatus. A later analysis reported that several top co-occurrence clusters appeared linked to parvovirus B19, influenza, CMV and Epstein-Barr virus. Assigning TCR associations to individual alleles was difficult when HLA alleles, especially DR and DQ, strongly co-occurred. In a later analysis, most CMV-associated TCR beta chains were found to appear HLA-restricted, with HLA associations seemingly driven largely by CMV exposure. Most TCR sequences were observed very rarely across donors, whereas some public TCRs were present in many individuals. In both the original and validation cohorts, the classifier was reported to diagnose cytomegalovirus status with high specificity and sensitivity. The sequencing pipeline was judged likely to have produced a cluster of highly shared sequence variants as a technical artifact. Because counts were too low, roughly 16 rarely observed V segments, including chromosome 9 orphons, were excluded from the earlier analysis of 500 to 700 of the donors. A few of the identified cytomegalovirus-associated TCR beta chains were confirmed in vitro to be specific for cytomegalovirus antigens. Linkage disequilibrium might explain the correlated functional status among segregating V segments, but an unknown experimental factor could not be ruled out. A total of 164 TCR beta chains were listed by the study as associated with cytomegalovirus. According to a later analysis, TCR association rates differed among HLA loci, with DRB1 alleles showing the most associated TCRs and HLA-C alleles showing the fewest. Because some donors lacked HLA typing at each locus, the association tests relied only on the typed subset. In a later genetic analysis, a missense DCLRE1C variant was associated with V-gene and J-gene trimming of TCR beta chains, and the association was replicated in an independent cohort. Sequencing depth was assumed to be roughly uniform across donors in the presence/absence analyses, though that assumption may not hold. In a later analysis, 16,951 TCR beta sequences were associated with specific HLA alleles at a false discovery rate of 0.05. A later analysis found that HLA-associated TCR beta chains were more clonally expanded and had lower generation probabilities than equally common non-associated chains. This cohort had only TCR beta chains sequenced, and the lack of alpha or paired-chain data limited which features could be detected.

There are 17 amino acids in the CDR3, from cysteine to phenylalanine inclusive. The read is trimmed to its CDR3 DNA, 51 bases read in frame from base 1. Looking up the germline V gene yields CDR1 LGHNA and CDR2 YSLEER. Here V drops 1 base and J drops 6 bases, and the junction holds 5 bases not matched to any gene. To prepare the library, the immunoSEQ multiplex PCR assay was applied. For the multiplex PCR, a mixture combining 60 forward primers for TCR Vbeta segments and 13 reverse primers for TCR Jbeta segments was used. Amplification of the CDR3 region of rearranged TCR beta genes was performed with a multiplex PCR assay on genomic DNA. Amplified TCR beta libraries were sequenced as 87-base-pair reads on the Illumina HiSeq System. As for the authors' bioinformatics: A later analysis tallied around 87 million unique TCR beta chains across the 600 to 700 repertoires, and about 10 million of those chains were shared by two or more donors. Raw reads were error-corrected and collapsed into unique sequences with a nearest-neighbor algorithm that merged closely related sequences to remove PCR and sequencing errors. V, D and J gene segments were assigned by aligning CDR3 sequences to IMGT reference sequences. For a sequence to be retained, a match of at least six nucleotides was required to both a V gene segment and a J gene segment. A rearrangement counted as productive if the CDR3 had no stop codons and remained in frame with V and J, and every other rearrangement counted as non-productive. Following IMGT convention, CDR3 was defined as the stretch from the second conserved V-encoded cysteine up to the conserved J-encoded phenylalanine. In an earlier analysis of 500 to 650 of the donors, sequences lacking an unambiguous match to a single V gene segment were excluded. In an earlier analysis of several hundred of the donors, V segments were called functional above 56.7% productive rearrangements and were called segregating when the between-donor standard deviation exceeded 5%. A statistical classification framework was developed to diagnose cytomegalovirus status using the catalog of TCR beta chain sequences. In a later analysis, V and J genes were assigned by comparing TCR nucleotide sequences against IMGT/GENE-DB human TR gene sequences. In a later analysis, CDR3 sequences and most-parsimonious VDJ recombination scenarios were assigned using the TCRdist pipeline. In a later analysis, every TCR beta chain was defined by the combination of its CDR3 amino acid sequence and its V-gene family, and reads without a unique V-gene family were dropped. As a way to deal with suspected cross-contamination and a sequencing artifact, a later analysis dropped hundreds of nucleotide sequences that were highly shared and had low generation probability. For each public chain, a later analysis derived a clonal expansion index from normalized ranks of inferred template counts within each repertoire. In a later analysis, generation probabilities were computed using a VDJ recombination model fitted to out-of-frame rearrangements, and the results were checked against IGoR. A later analysis scored TCR-TCR, TCR-HLA and TCR-CMV co-occurrence with hypergeometric tests, applying a repertoire-size bias correction to TCR pairs. To estimate false discovery rates, a later analysis permuted the HLA or CMV assignments 20 times. In a later analysis, co-occurring TCRs were grouped using DBSCAN, and TCRdist sequence similarity was added for clustering within HLA-allele-positive subsets. For co-occurrence clustering, repertoires with fewer than 30,000 or more than 120,000 public chains were excluded, along with several repertoires with anomalous nucleotide sharing. TCRdb provides this immuneACCESS table in a form limited to in-frame rearrangements. Some clones are lacking; in checked studies, under half of them reflect an unresolved V gene, and why the rest are absent is not known. The DNA was the basis for D and trimming; V, J and clone size are from that table. The sample profile shows under 200,000 clones; more than 80% of them were found once. 0.77% of the sample lies in the top ten.

The cohort comprised approximately 700 healthy bone marrow donors. Cohort members were all nominally healthy when sampled, although unrecorded immune exposures were likely present. The donor tested CMV seronegative and was one of the 352 seronegative cohort members. A peripheral blood sample was provided by each donor, and peripheral blood mononuclear cells were used for TCR beta sequencing. Genomic DNA extraction from the blood cell samples was performed with the Qiagen DNeasy Blood Extraction Kit. Note on this clone: Its antigen remains undetermined. Base qualities are missing; no much larger clone stands one base away.

The receptor chain draws on TRBV4-3 and TRBJ2-3, with 15 junctional bases fitting TRBD2. This sequence was found in a woman between 18 and 30 years old in good health and CMV-seronegative. Sample: PBMCs. The nucleotide sequence reads TGCGCCAGCAGCCAAGGGACTAGCGGGGGGGTGGGGGATACGCAGTATTTT. Translation gives CASSQGTSGGVGDTQYF.